What follows are 18 T cell receptor beta chains derived from one specimen sequenced in a study of cytomegalovirus exposure and HLA in healthy donors. In the PCR, 60 Vbeta and 13 Jbeta primers were used. This table comes from immunoSEQ multiplex PCR, and its TCRdb copy is limited to in-frame clones, with some not included. In the table there are about 140,000 clones, roughly three quarters of which are singletons. The sequenced material came from PBMCs. All receptors come from a man between 18 and 35 years old in good health and CMV-seronegative.

This sequence joins TRBV30 and TRBJ2-1; D is ambiguous. The CDR3 is 14 residues long. CDR1 and CDR2 (germline): GTSNPN, SVGIG (reference sequence). Deletions cut 0 bases from V and 0 bases from J, with 6 bases between. CDR3 nucleotides: TGTGCCTGGAGTGTATCTAGCTCCTACAATGAGCAGTTCTTC. It is translated as CAWSVSSSYNEQFF.

The CDR3 DNA reads as TGTGCCAGCAGCTTAGCCGGGGGTGCTGAAGCTTTCTTT. Its translation: CASSLAGGAEAFF. The chain links TRBV7-2 to TRBJ1-1; the D gene is possibly TRBD1 (5 bases). The V and J ends lost 0 bases and 6 bases respectively, with 8 bases between them. CDR3 size: 13 residues. Per the germline V gene, CDR1 is SGHTA and CDR2 is FQGNSA.

CDR3 sequence: CASSKNVRGKDNQPQHF. CDR3 nucleotide sequence: TGTGCCAGCAGCAAAAATGTTCGGGGGAAGGACAATCAGCCCCAGCATTTT. The chain employs TRBV21-1 and TRBJ1-5. TRBV21-1 is tagged as a pseudogene. The CDR3 is 17 amino acids.

V usage is TRBV4-1 and J usage is TRBJ1-4; 10 positions match TRBD1. CDR3 length equals 17 residues. The germline CDR1 and CDR2 sequences are MGHRA and YSYEKL. Losses at the gene ends were 2 bases for V and 8 bases for J; bases not matched to a gene: 11. The DNA of the CDR3 is TGCGCCAGCAGCCAATTAGGCGGGACAGGGGTGGTGGAAAAACTGTTTTTT. Amino acid sequence: CASSQLGGTGVVEKLFF.

This clone was counted only a few times. The V and J genes are TRBV2 and TRBJ2-1; 9 bases map to TRBD2. The CDR3 length is 17 residues. Losses at the gene ends were 5 bases for V and 9 bases for J; bases not matched to a gene: 17. Looked up from germline, CDR1 is SNHLY and CDR2 is FYNNEI. CDR3 nucleotides: TGTGCCAGCAGTTGGGCTAGCGGGGCACTCATCCACGGTGAGCAGTTCTTC. Residues: CASSWASGALIHGEQFF.

V is TRBV27 and J is TRBJ2-7, with 12 bases that match TRBD2. The CDR3 consists of 14 residues. Losses at the gene ends were 7 bases for V and 1 base for J; bases not matched to a gene: 2. In germline, CDR1 is MNHEY, CDR2 SMNVEV (reference sequence). CDR3 loop: CASTGLAGSYEQYF. In DNA, the CDR3 is TGTGCCAGCACCGGACTAGCGGGATCCTACGAGCAGTACTTC.

The chain carries TRBV5-8 and TRBJ2-3, with a possible D match to TRBD1 (6 bases). The germline V gene has CDR1 SGHTS and CDR2 YDEGEE. CDR3 length equals 16 residues. Trimming removed 4 bases from V and 2 bases from J, with 17 bases in between. CDR3 DNA sequence: TGTGCCAGCAGCCAGGGGCGGGCTGCGGTCACAGATACGCAGTATTTT. Protein: CASSQGRAAVTDTQYF.

V gene TRBV5-1 combines with J gene TRBJ2-3; TRBD2 aligns across 8 bases. From germline, CDR1 is SGHRS and CDR2 YFSETQ. J gave up 3 bases and V 6 bases, and 12 bases lay outside the gene matches. The CDR3 sequence is 16 residues long. The DNA of the CDR3 is TGCGCCAGCAAGCCCCCCGAGCGGGGGAATACAGATACGCAGTATTTT. Amino acids: CASKPPERGNTDTQYF. Complete variable domain (other parts from reference TRBV5-1 and TRBJ2-3): KAGVTQTPRYLIKTRGQQVTLSCSPISGHRSVSWYQQTPGQGLQFLFEYFSETQRNKGNFPGRFSGRQFSNSRSEMNVSTLELGDSALYLCASKPPERGNTDTQYFGPGTRLTVL.

The chain has TRBV9 and TRBJ2-7; D may be TRBD1 (5 bases). CDR3 length: 15 amino acids. V dropped 4 bases and J dropped 3 bases, with 17 bases sitting between them. CDR1 SGDLS and CDR2 YYNGEE come from the germline V gene. In nucleotides, the CDR3 is TGTGCCAGCAGCCCCCTGAGAGACAGCAACTACGAGCAGTACTTC. The encoded protein is CASSPLRDSNYEQYF.

V usage is TRBV29-1 and J usage is TRBJ2-3; 8 nucleotides align to TRBD2. The CDR3 has 13 amino acids. CDR1 SQVTM and CDR2 ANQGSEA come from the germline V gene. This CDR3 is CTGRGTITDTQYF. The CDR3 nucleotides are TGCACCGGGAGGGGGACGATCACAGATACGCAGTATTTT.

This clone has more than one count but fewer than ten. V usage is TRBV27 and J usage is TRBJ2-7; TRBD1 aligns across 8 bases. The CDR3 extends over 14 amino acids. The J segment lost 4 bases and the V segment lost 6 bases, leaving 8 bases of the junction unmatched. Per germline, CDR1 MNHEY and CDR2 SMNVEV (reference sequence). The CDR3 loop reads CASRTGGSIYEQYF. The CDR3 DNA reads as TGTGCCAGCAGAACAGGGGGTTCTATTTACGAGCAGTACTTC.

The chain employs TRBV7-6 and TRBJ1-6; tentatively, D is TRBD1 (6 bases). There are 15 residues in the CDR3. The germline V gene encodes CDR1 SGHVS and CDR2 FNYEAQ. V was pared by 1 base and J by 10 bases, with 14 bases between. The CDR3 region is CASSLGTGLESPLHF. CDR3 nucleotides: TGTGCCAGCAGCTTAGGTACAGGGTTAGAATCACCCCTCCACTTT.

The chain links TRBV4-2 to TRBJ1-5, with TRBD1 matching 10 bases. CDR1 LGHNA and CDR2 YNFKEQ come from the germline V gene. CDR3 length: 16 amino acids. V gave up 5 bases and J gave up 6 bases; unmatched junction bases: 10. DNA for the CDR3: TGTGCCAGCAGCGAGTCCACCGGGACAGGGGTTCAGCCCCAGCATTTT. This translates into CASSESTGTGVQPQHF.

V and J are TRBV12-5 and TRBJ2-5, with D perhaps TRBD2 (6 bases). V was cut by 0 bases and J by 5 bases, with 25 bases left in between. The germline V gene has CDR1 LGHNT and CDR2 FRNRAP. The CDR3 sequence is 19 residues long. The CDR3 DNA sequence: TGTGCTAGTGGTTTGGTACGACCGGGAGCGATAGGGCGTCGGGAGACCCAGTACTTC. Its translation: CASGLVRPGAIGRRETQYF.

This chain joins TRBV28 and TRBJ2-3; the D is unclear. Germline CDR1 and CDR2: MDHEN and SYDVKM. Trimming removed 7 bases at V and 1 base at J, with 6 bases between. The CDR3 is 12 residues long. CDR3: CASISGTDTQYF. The CDR3 DNA follows: TGTGCCAGCATCTCAGGCACAGATACGCAGTATTTT.

In the case of this clone: One end of the junction is discordant with germline, which a read error may explain. This sample includes further DNA sequences coding for the same CDR3. The gene calls are TRBV2 and TRBJ1-6, with D hard to call. The CDR3 spans 14 residues. The germline V gene encodes CDR1 SNHLY and CDR2 FYNNEI. The CDR3 DNA is TGTGCCAGCAGTGGGGAGGTGGATAATTCCCCCCTCCACTTT. Translating it yields CASSGEVDNSPLHF.

The chain is built from TRBV27 and TRBJ2-1, with 8 bases aligning to TRBD2. V lost 8 bases, J lost 1 base, and 4 bases stayed unmatched. The CDR3 contains 14 residues. The V gene's germline CDR1 is MNHEY and CDR2 SMNVEV (reference sequence). The CDR3 loop reads CASGREASYNEQFF. The CDR3 nucleotides are TGTGCCAGCGGGCGGGAGGCTTCCTACAATGAGCAGTTCTTC.

This clone was found a few times. The rearrangement uses TRBV4-2 and TRBJ2-3; the D gene is possibly TRBD2 (5 bases). This CDR3 comprises 16 residues. Germline CDR1 is LGHNA and CDR2 is YNFKEQ. With 0 bases removed from V and 3 bases from J, the gap between germline ends came to 13 bases. This chain's CDR3 is CASSQDNGGPTDTQYF. CDR3 DNA: TGTGCCAGCAGCCAAGATAATGGCGGGCCAACAGATACGCAGTATTTT.